Here is one T cell receptor beta chain with its context. Its antigen is not known. The source of the sample is a study of OX40 agonist ivuxolimab in advanced cancers. About the research overall: Ivuxolimab was delivered to patients intravenously every 2 weeks at doses spanning 0.01 to 10 mg/kg. Melanoma, hepatocellular carcinoma, head and neck or renal cell cancer occurred in dose-escalation patients.

With baseline, cycle 4 day 1, and cycle 7 day 1 as timepoints, blood was sampled. TCRdb's copy holds only in-frame clones and misses some; the assay was immunoSEQ multiplex PCR. Among roughly 97,000 clones listed, less than 90% were seen once. The germline V gene encodes CDR1 SGHRS and CDR2 YFSETQ. CDR3 length equals 19 residues. V lost 2 bases and J lost 0; bases outside the gene matches: 14. Study conclusions and caveats: Compared with CD4+, CD8+ T cells on average had more expanded clones.

The chain uses TRBV5-1 and TRBJ2-3, with 8 bases identical to TRBD1. Here the sequenced sample was CD4+ or CD8+ T cells sorted from blood, taken in a trial of the OX40 agonist ivuxolimab. This clonotype was obtained from an adult with an advanced solid tumor such as melanoma, head and neck, liver or kidney cancer. The chain's CDR3 is CASSFNPGTGEGSTDTQYF. The DNA of the CDR3 is TGCGCCAGCAGCTTCAATCCCGGGACAGGCGAAGGGAGCACAGATACGCAGTATTTT.